The T cell receptor beta chain described here comes from a study of cytomegalovirus exposure and HLA in healthy donors. Both 60 Vbeta primers and 13 Jbeta primers went into the PCR. Sequencing was performed with immunoSEQ multiplex PCR; in TCRdb, only in-frame clones are kept and a portion is missing. The data hold about 170,000 clones, with roughly 70% observed a single time. Whole-study results and caveats: More than 150 TCR beta chains were listed as cytomegalovirus-associated. In a later analysis, common viral pathogens appeared linked to several of the most significant clusters. TCR beta sequences numbering around 15,000 were associated with HLA alleles at 0.05 false discovery rate in a later analysis. The authors later linked a missense DCLRE1C variant to TCR beta V- and J-gene trimming.

The CDR3 runs to 15 residues. With V trimmed by 5 bases and J by 4 bases, 9 bases remained unmatched. Germline V gives CDR1 SGHAT, CDR2 FQNNGV. Remarks on this clone: The antigen remains unidentified.

V is TRBV11-2 and J is TRBJ2-5; 8 bases align to TRBD1. The origin of this receptor is a woman aged 18-29 years in good health and CMV-seropositive. Sequenced material: PBMCs. In nucleotides, the CDR3 is TGTGCCAGCAGCACGGACAGGGCGCCGGGAGAGACCCAGTACTTC. Its protein product is CASSTDRAPGETQYF.